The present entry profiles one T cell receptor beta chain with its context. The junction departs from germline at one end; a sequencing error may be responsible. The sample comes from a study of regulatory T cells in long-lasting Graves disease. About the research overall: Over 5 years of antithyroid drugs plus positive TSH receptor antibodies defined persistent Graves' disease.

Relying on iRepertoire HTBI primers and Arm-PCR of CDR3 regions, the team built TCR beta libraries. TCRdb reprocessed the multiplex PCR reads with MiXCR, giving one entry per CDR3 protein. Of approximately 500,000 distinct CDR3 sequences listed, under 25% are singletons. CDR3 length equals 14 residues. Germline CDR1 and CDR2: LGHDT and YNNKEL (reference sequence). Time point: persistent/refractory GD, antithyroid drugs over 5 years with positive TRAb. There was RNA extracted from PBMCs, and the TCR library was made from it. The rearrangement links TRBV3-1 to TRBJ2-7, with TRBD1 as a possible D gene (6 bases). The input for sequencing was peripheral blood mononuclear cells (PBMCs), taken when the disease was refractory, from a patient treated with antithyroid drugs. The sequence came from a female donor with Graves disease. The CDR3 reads CANSQGGRVTEQYF. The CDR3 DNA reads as TGTGCCAACAGCCAAGGGGGTAGGGTAACTGAGCAGTACTTC.